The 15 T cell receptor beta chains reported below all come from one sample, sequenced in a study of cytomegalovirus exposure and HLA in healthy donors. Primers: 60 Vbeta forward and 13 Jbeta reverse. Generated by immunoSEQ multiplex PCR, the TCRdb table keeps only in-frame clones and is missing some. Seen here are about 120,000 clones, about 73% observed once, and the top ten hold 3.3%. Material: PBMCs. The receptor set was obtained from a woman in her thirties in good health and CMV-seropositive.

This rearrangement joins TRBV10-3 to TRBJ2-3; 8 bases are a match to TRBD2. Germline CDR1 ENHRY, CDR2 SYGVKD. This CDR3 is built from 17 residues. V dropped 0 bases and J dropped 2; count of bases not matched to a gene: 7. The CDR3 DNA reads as TGTGCCATCAGTGAGTCTGGCGGGGGGATCTTCACAGATACGCAGTATTTT. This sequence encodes CAISESGGGIFTDTQYF.

For the CDR3, the DNA is TGTGCCAGCAGCAACACCCTCATCGGGACTCCCCCCTACGAGCAGTACTTC. This sequence encodes CASSNTLIGTPPYEQYF. J is TRBJ2-7 and V is TRBV11-2, with a weak D call TRBD2 (6 bases). V lost 5 bases to trimming and J lost 2 bases, with 22 bases between them. CDR3 length: 17 amino acids. The V gene's germline CDR1 is SGHAT and CDR2 FQNNGV.

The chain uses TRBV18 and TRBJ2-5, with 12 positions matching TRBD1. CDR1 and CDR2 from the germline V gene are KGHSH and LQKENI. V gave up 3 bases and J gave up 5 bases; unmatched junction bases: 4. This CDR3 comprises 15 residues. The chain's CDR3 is CASSPGTGGRETQYF. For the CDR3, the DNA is TGTGCCAGCTCACCCGGGACAGGGGGCCGGGAGACCCAGTACTTC.

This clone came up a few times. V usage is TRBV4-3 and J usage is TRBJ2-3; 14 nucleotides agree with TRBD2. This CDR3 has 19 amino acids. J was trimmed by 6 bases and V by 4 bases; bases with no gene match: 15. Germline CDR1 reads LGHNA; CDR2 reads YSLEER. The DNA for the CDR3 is TGCGCCAGCAGCCCGAGGGGAGAGACTAGCGGGGGGGCCGAGGATACGCAGTATTTT. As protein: CASSPRGETSGGAEDTQYF.

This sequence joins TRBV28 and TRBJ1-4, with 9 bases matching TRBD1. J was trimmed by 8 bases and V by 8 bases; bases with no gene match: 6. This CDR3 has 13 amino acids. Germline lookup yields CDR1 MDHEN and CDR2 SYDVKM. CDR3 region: CASRRTGEEKLFF. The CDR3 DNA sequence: TGTGCCAGCCGGAGGACAGGGGAGGAAAAACTGTTTTTT.

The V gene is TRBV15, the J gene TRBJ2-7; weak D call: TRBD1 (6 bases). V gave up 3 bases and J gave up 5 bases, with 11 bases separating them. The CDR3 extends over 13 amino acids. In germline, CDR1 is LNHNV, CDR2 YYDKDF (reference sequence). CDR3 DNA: TGTGCCACCAGCAGCGACAGGCCCAACGAGCAGTACTTC. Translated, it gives CATSSDRPNEQYF.

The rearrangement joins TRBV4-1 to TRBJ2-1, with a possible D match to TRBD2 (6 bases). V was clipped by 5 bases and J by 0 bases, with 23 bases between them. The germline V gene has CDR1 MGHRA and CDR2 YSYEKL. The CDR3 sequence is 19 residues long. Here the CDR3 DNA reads TGCGCCAGCAGCTCCCGGCGGACGGGAGCTATGAGCTCCTACAATGAGCAGTTCTTC. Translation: CASSSRRTGAMSSYNEQFF.

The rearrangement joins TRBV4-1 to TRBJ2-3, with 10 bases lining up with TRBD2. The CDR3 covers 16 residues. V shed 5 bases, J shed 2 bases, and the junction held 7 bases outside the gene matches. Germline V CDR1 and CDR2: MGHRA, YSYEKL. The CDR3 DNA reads TGCGCCAGCAGCGACGTAGCGGGGGGCTTCACAGATACGCAGTATTTT. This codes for CASSDVAGGFTDTQYF.

CDR3 DNA: TGTGCCAGCAGGCCCCGGGACAGTGAAGCTTTCTTT. It encodes CASRPRDSEAFF. The V call is TRBV28, the J call TRBJ1-1; 7 bases are shared with TRBD1. Germline V CDR1 and CDR2: MDHEN, SYDVKM. V was clipped by 6 bases and J by 7 bases; unmatched bases: 5. The CDR3 consists of 12 residues.

The CDR3 region is CASSRYPDSNSPLHF. The CDR3 DNA reads TGTGCCAGCAGTCGATACCCTGACAGCAATTCACCCCTCCACTTT. The chain carries TRBV6-1 and TRBJ1-6; perhaps TRBD1 as D (5 bases). V was clipped by 5 bases and J by 7 bases, with 15 bases between them. Germline CDR1 MNHNS, CDR2 SASEGT. The CDR3 loop spans 15 amino acids.

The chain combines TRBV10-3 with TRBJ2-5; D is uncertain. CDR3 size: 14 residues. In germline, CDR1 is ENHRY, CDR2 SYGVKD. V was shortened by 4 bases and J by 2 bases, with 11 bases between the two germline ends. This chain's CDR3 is CAISGSGKQETQYF. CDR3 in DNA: TGTGCCATCAGTGGATCAGGAAAACAAGAGACCCAGTACTTC.

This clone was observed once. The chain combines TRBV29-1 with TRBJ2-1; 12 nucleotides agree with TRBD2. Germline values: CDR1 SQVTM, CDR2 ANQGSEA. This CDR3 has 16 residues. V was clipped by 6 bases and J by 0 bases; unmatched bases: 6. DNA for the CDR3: TGCAGCGTCCTGACTAGCGGGGGTACCTCCTACAATGAGCAGTTCTTC. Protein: CSVLTSGGTSYNEQFF.

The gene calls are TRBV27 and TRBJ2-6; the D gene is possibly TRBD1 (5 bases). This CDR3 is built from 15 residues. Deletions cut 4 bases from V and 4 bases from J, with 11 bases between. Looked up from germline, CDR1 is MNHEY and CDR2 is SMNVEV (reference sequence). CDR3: CASSSRQGGANVLTF. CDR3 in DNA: TGTGCCAGCAGTTCACGGCAGGGAGGGGCCAACGTCCTGACTTTC. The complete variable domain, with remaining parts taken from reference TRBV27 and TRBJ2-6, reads EAQVTQNPRYLITVTGKKLTVTCSQNMNHEYMSWYRQDPGLGLRQIYYSMNVEVTDKGDVPEGYKVSRKEKRNFPLILESPSPNQTSLYFCASSSRQGGANVLTFGAGSRLTVL.

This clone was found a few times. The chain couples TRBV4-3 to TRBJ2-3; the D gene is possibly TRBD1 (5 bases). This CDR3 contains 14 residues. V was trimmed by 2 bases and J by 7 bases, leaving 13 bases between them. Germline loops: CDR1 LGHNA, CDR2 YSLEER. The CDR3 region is CASSQQGKGHTQYF. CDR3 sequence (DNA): TGCGCCAGCAGCCAACAGGGAAAAGGCCATACGCAGTATTTT.

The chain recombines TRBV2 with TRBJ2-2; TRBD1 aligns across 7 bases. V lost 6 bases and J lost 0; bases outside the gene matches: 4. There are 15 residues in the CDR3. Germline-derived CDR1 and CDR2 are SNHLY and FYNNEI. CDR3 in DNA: TGTGCCAGCAGCGCCGGGACAGCGAACACCGGGGAGCTGTTTTTT. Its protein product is CASSAGTANTGELFF.